One T cell receptor beta chain is described in this entry. Its antigen is as yet unknown. Germline V gene sequence: CDR1 SGHTA, CDR2 FQGNSA. Trimming pared 5 bases from V and 3 bases from J, leaving 13 bases between. The CDR3 runs to 14 residues. Sequencing was performed with immunoSEQ multiplex PCR; in TCRdb, only in-frame clones are kept and a portion is missing. Found here are roughly 70,000 clones, 80% to 90% of them singletons; the top ten hold under 0.75%. The data were obtained in a study of OX40 agonist ivuxolimab in advanced cancers. General study findings and limits: Low levels of normalized T-cell clonal expansion also appeared in some nonresponders. By week 6 at 0.1 to 3.0 mg/kg, blood CD4+ and CD8+ T cells had expanded clonally.

The rearrangement uses TRBV7-2 and TRBJ1-1; D is possibly TRBD1 (5 bases). The sequencing here drew on CD4+ or CD8+ T cells sorted from blood, taken in a trial of the OX40 agonist ivuxolimab. This receptor was obtained from an adult with an advanced solid tumor such as melanoma, head and neck, liver or kidney cancer. The CDR3 bases are TGTGCCAGCAGCCCCCATCGGGGGTACACTGAAGCTTTCTTT. Its protein product is CASSPHRGYTEAFF. Complete variable domain (other parts from reference TRBV7-2 and TRBJ1-1): GAGVSQSPSNKVTEKGKDVELRCDPISGHTALYWYRQSLGQGLEFLIYFQGNSAPDKSGLPSDRFSAERTGGSVSTLTIQRTQQEDSAVYLCASSPHRGYTEAFFGQGTRLTVV.